Below, 19 T cell receptor beta chains from the same sample are listed, as sequenced in a study of cytomegalovirus exposure and HLA in healthy donors. Clones were read by immunoSEQ multiplex PCR, and TCRdb kept only the in-frame ones, dropping some. Among around 60,000 clones listed, about 94% were seen once. The sample was PBMCs. Every receptor here comes from a man younger than 35 in good health and CMV-seropositive.

Comments on this clone: The junction does not match germline at one end; this may be a read error. The V call is TRBV7-7, the J call TRBJ2-5, with TRBD2 as a possible D gene (6 bases). Germline V lookup: CDR1 SSHAT, CDR2 FNYEAQ (reference sequence). The CDR3 has 13 residues. CDR3 loop: CASSPGLSETQYF. In nucleotides, the CDR3 is TGTGCTAGCAGTCCGGGACTTTCCGAGACCCAGTACTTC. Complete variable domain (other parts from reference TRBV7-7 and TRBJ2-5): GAGVSQSPRYKVTKRGQDVTLRCDPISSHATLYWYQQALGQGPEFLTYFNYEAQPDKSGLPSDRFSAERPEGSISTLTIQRTEQRDSAMYRCASSPGLSETQYFGPGTRLLVL.

This sequence joins TRBV28 and TRBJ1-1; D gene uncertain. V was pared by 4 bases and J by 3 bases, with 6 bases between. This CDR3 comprises 12 residues. Germline CDR1 and CDR2: MDHEN and SYDVKM. Here the CDR3 reads CASSSVYTEAFF. The CDR3 nucleotides are TGTGCCAGCAGTTCCGTCTACACTGAAGCTTTCTTT.

The genes are TRBV4-3 and TRBJ2-5; no reliable D call. V was trimmed by 4 bases and J by 2 bases, leaving 14 bases between them. The CDR3 is made up of 15 amino acids. Looked up from germline, CDR1 is LGHNA and CDR2 is YSLEER. The CDR3, as DNA: TGCGCCAGCAGCCGCGATATATCCGGGCAAGAGACCCAGTACTTC. Translating gives CASSRDISGQETQYF.

The rearrangement joins TRBV28 to TRBJ2-7; perhaps TRBD2 as D (6 bases). In germline, CDR1 is MDHEN, CDR2 SYDVKM. The V end was cut by 2 bases, the J end by 3 bases, with 14 bases between. This CDR3 is built from 15 residues. CDR3 residues: CASSLSGGINYEQYF. CDR3 DNA: TGTGCCAGCAGTTTAAGTGGCGGGATAAACTACGAGCAGTACTTC.

For the CDR3, the DNA is TGTGCCAGCAGTGAAGCGCAGGGGCCGTCACCCCTCCACTTT. Encoded protein: CASSEAQGPSPLHF. The chain couples TRBV6-1 to TRBJ1-6; D possibly corresponds to TRBD1 (6 bases). The CDR3 contains 14 residues. Germline V gene data show CDR1 as MNHNS and CDR2 as SASEGT. V was trimmed by 0 bases and J by 10 bases, leaving 10 bases between them.

The chain uses TRBV28 and TRBJ2-2; TRBD2 agrees at 14 bases. V lost 1 base, J lost 5 bases, and 3 bases stayed unmatched. Germline values: CDR1 MDHEN, CDR2 SYDVKM. The CDR3 length is 17 residues. The CDR3 protein is CASSLFRLAGGTGELFF. CDR3 DNA sequence: TGTGCCAGCAGTTTATTTAGACTAGCGGGAGGGACCGGGGAGCTGTTTTTT.

This chain uses TRBV6-1 with TRBJ2-2; D is unclear. This CDR3 is built from 12 residues. The germline V gene has CDR1 MNHNS and CDR2 SASEGT. The V gene lost 8 bases and the J gene lost 6 bases, with 10 bases spanning the gap. CDR3 DNA: TGTGCCAGCCACGTCAGGCCCGGGGAGCTGTTTTTT. The encoded protein is CASHVRPGELFF.

The chain links TRBV28 to TRBJ2-3; D gene ambiguous. The CDR3 covers 13 residues. Trimming took off 3 bases at V and 3 bases at J, with 7 bases between the two ends. Germline V gene sequence: CDR1 MDHEN, CDR2 SYDVKM. CDR3 sequence (DNA): TGTGCCAGCAGTTTGGCGGTAACAGATACGCAGTATTTT. It is translated as CASSLAVTDTQYF.

V usage is TRBV28 and J usage is TRBJ1-2; tentatively, D is TRBD1 (6 bases). Per germline, CDR1 MDHEN and CDR2 SYDVKM. The length of the CDR3 is 14 residues. V was clipped by 6 bases and J by 2 bases, with 13 bases between them. CDR3 region: CASRQGEPNYGYTF. The CDR3 coding sequence is TGTGCCAGCAGACAGGGTGAACCAAACTATGGCTACACCTTC.

This chain uses TRBV18 with TRBJ2-7; tentative D call: TRBD2 (6 bases). This CDR3 spans 15 amino acids. The germline V and J ends were trimmed by 2 bases and 3 bases, with 14 bases remaining between them. Germline loops: CDR1 KGHSH, CDR2 LQKENI. The CDR3 sequence is CASSPTQRAVYEQYF. CDR3 bases: TGTGCCAGCTCACCAACACAGCGGGCGGTCTACGAGCAGTACTTC. Full variable domain (remainder filled in from reference TRBV18 and TRBJ2-7): NAGVMQNPRHLVRRRGQEARLRCSPMKGHSHVYWYRQLPEEGLKFMVYLQKENIIDESGMPKERFSAEFPKEGPSILRIQQVVRGDSAAYFCASSPTQRAVYEQYFGPGTRLTVT.

This clone came up once. The V call is TRBV2, the J call TRBJ2-2; 9 nucleotides agree with TRBD1. CDR3 size: 14 residues. Germline V gives CDR1 SNHLY, CDR2 FYNNEI. V dropped 7 bases and J dropped 4; count of bases not matched to a gene: 4. CDR3 protein: CASTGQGRTGELFF. Here the CDR3 DNA reads TGTGCCAGCACCGGACAGGGGCGCACCGGGGAGCTGTTTTTT.

CDR3 nucleotide sequence: TGCGCCAGCAGCCACTCACAGGGAAACAACTATGGCTACACCTTC. Translating it yields CASSHSQGNNYGYTF. The chain is built from TRBV4-1 and TRBJ1-2, with TRBD1 as a possible D gene (6 bases). Trimming took 3 bases from V and 2 from J, leaving 13 bases between them. Germline V CDR1 and CDR2: MGHRA, YSYEKL. CDR3 length: 15 residues.

The chain joins TRBV2 to TRBJ2-7; 7 nucleotides align to TRBD1. The V segment lost 0 bases and the J segment 2 bases; nucleotides outside the gene matches: 1. The CDR3 loop spans 14 amino acids. Germline loops: CDR1 SNHLY, CDR2 FYNNEI. Written as DNA, the CDR3 is TGTGCCAGCAGTGAAGCGACAGGGACCTACGAGCAGTACTTC. Translating gives CASSEATGTYEQYF.

This chain joins TRBV5-8 and TRBJ1-1; the D gene is possibly TRBD1 (5 bases). V lost 5 bases, J lost 6 bases, and 17 bases lay in between. Germline V gene sequence: CDR1 SGHTS, CDR2 YDEGEE. CDR3 size: 14 residues. CDR3: CASSLQGYSPEAFF. As DNA, the CDR3 is TGTGCCAGCAGTTTGCAGGGATATAGTCCTGAAGCTTTCTTT.

This sequence joins TRBV14 and TRBJ2-7; D possibly corresponds to TRBD2 (6 bases). The CDR3 length is 13 residues. The V gene lost 4 bases and the J gene lost 2 bases, with 9 bases spanning the gap. Germline V lookup: CDR1 SGHDN, CDR2 FVKESK. The CDR3 region has the DNA TGTGCCAGCAGCCCGGGGGTACCCTACGAGCAGTACTTC. This gives the protein CASSPGVPYEQYF.

This clone was seen a single time. CDR3: CAWSPVGNTIYF. The CDR3 nucleotides read TGTGCCTGGAGCCCGGTTGGAAACACCATATATTTT. This sequence joins TRBV30 and TRBJ1-3, with no clear D. The CDR3 length is 12 residues. Per the germline V gene, CDR1 is GTSNPN and CDR2 is SVGIG (reference sequence). V dropped 3 bases and J dropped 3 bases, with 6 bases sitting between them.

The rearrangement joins TRBV27 to TRBJ2-7, with 12 bases matching TRBD2. The CDR3 totals 15 residues. Trimming at V came to 4 bases and at J to 0 bases, leaving 1 base not matched to a gene. Germline assignment: CDR1 MNHEY and CDR2 SMNVEV (reference sequence). The CDR3 coding sequence is TGTGCCAGCAGTTCACTAGCGGGGGGCTCCTACGAGCAGTACTTC. The encoded protein is CASSSLAGGSYEQYF.

Written as DNA, the CDR3 is TGTGCCAGCAGCTCCATAAGAGGCCCCCGGGGTGAAGCTTTCTTT. Translating it yields CASSSIRGPRGEAFF. The chain uses TRBV11-2 and TRBJ1-1; D remains unclear. The CDR3 extends over 15 amino acids. Trimming took off 4 bases at V and 7 bases at J, with 19 bases between the two ends. CDR1 is SGHAT, CDR2 FQNNGV, per germline.

Details on this clone: This same CDR3 is encoded by further DNA sequences in the sample. The CDR3 is CASSIGEGDQPQHF. The CDR3 DNA sequence: TGTGCCAGTAGTATAGGGGAAGGGGATCAGCCCCAGCATTTT. This chain connects TRBV19 to TRBJ1-5, with D possibly being TRBD1 (5 bases). The V gene lost 1 base and the J gene lost 5 bases, with 9 bases spanning the gap. From germline, CDR1 is LNHDA and CDR2 SQIVND (reference sequence). The CDR3 is 14 amino acids. Variable domain in full (rest from reference TRBV19 and TRBJ1-5): DGGITQSPKYLFRKEGQNVTLSCEQNLNHDAMYWYRQDPGQGLRLIYYSQIVNDFQKGDIAEGYSVSREKKESFPLTVTSAQKNPTAFYLCASSIGEGDQPQHFGDGTRLSIL.